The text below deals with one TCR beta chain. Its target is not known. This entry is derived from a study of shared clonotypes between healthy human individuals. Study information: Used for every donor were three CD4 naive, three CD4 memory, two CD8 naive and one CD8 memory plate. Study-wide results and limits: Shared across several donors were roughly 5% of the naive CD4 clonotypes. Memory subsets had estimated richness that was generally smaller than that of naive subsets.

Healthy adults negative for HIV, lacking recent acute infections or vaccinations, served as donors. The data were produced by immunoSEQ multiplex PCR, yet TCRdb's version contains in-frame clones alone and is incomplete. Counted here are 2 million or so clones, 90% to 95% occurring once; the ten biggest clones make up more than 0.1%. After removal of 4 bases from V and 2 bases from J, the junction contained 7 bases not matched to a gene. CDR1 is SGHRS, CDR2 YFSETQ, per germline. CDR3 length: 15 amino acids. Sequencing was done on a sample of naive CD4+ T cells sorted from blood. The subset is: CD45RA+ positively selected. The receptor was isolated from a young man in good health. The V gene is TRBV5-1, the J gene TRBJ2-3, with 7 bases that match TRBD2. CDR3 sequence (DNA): TGCGCCAGCAGCCTCAGCGGGATTACCACAGATACGCAGTATTTT. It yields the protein CASSLSGITTDTQYF. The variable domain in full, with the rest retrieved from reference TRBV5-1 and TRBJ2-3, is KAGVTQTPRYLIKTRGQQVTLSCSPISGHRSVSWYQQTPGQGLQFLFEYFSETQRNKGNFPGRFSGRQFSNSRSEMNVSTLELGDSALYLCASSLSGITTDTQYFGPGTRLTVL.